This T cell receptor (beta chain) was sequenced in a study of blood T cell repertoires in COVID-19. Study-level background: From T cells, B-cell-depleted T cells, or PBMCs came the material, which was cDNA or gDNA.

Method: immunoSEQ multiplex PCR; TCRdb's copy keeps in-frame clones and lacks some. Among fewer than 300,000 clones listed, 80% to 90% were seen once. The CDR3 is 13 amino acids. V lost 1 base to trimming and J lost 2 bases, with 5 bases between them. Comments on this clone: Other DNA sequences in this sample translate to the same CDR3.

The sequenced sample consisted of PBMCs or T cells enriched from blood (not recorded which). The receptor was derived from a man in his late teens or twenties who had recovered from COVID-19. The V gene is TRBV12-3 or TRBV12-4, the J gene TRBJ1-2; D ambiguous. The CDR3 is CASSLGQNYGYTF. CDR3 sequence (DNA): TGTGCCAGCAGTTTAGGCCAGAACTATGGCTACACCTTC.